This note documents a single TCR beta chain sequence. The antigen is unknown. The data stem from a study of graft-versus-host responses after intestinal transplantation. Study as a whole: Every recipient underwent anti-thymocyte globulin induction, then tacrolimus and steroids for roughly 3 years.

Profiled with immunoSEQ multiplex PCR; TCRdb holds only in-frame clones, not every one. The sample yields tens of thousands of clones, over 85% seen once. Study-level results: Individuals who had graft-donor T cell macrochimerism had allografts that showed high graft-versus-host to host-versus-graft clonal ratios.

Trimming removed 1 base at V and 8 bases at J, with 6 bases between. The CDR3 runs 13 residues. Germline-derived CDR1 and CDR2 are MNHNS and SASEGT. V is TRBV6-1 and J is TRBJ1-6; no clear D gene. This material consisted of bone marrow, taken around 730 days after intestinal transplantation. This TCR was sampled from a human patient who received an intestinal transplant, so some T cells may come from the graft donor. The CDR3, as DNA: TGTGCCAGCAGTGAAGTTATATATTCACCCCTCCACTTT. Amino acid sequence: CASSEVIYSPLHF.